A selection of T cell receptor beta chains follows, all from one sample in a study of CXCR4 blockade with PD-1 therapy in pancreatic cancer. The data were produced by immunoSEQ multiplex PCR, yet TCRdb's version contains in-frame clones alone and is incomplete. Of about 1,000 clones listed, 38% are singletons. Sequenced input: tumor tissue. These receptors were collected from a human donor with pancreatic ductal adenocarcinoma. CDR3s include the opening cysteine and the closing phenylalanine or tryptophan. D genes are given only for firm matches. The size of a clone is reported for some rows only, either as once, few or many, or as a class for expanded clones.

-	TRBV19	TRBJ1-2	-	CASSRSGPLYGYTF	TGTGCCAGTAGTCGCTCTGGGCCCCTCTATGGCTACACCTTC
TRBD1	TRBV30	TRBJ2-1	-	CAWSTGVSGNEQFF	TGTGCCTGGTCGACAGGGGTTAGTGGGAATGAGCAGTTCTTC
-	TRBV30	TRBJ1-2	-	CAWKAENYGYTF	TGTGCCTGGAAAGCAGAAAACTATGGCTACACCTTC
-	TRBV6-8	TRBJ1-1	-	CASSDRDTWNTEAFF	TGTGCCAGCAGCGACCGGGACACTTGGAACACTGAAGCTTTCTTT
-	TRBV6-8	TRBJ2-1	few	CASSYLTSGVFHNEQFF	TGTGCCAGCAGTTACCTAACATCCGGGGTTTTCCACAATGAGCAGTTCTTC
-	TRBV11-3	TRBJ1-1	few	CASSLVRQNTEAFF	TGTGCCAGCAGCTTAGTCAGACAGAACACTGAAGCTTTCTTT
-	TRBV6-8	TRBJ1-1	few	CASSPGGDLLEAFF	TGTGCCAGCAGCCCGGGGGGGGACCTTCTTGAAGCTTTCTTT
-	TRBV6-8	TRBJ1-5	few	CASKDLVGGNQPQHF	TGTGCCAGCAAGGACTTAGTGGGGGGCAATCAGCCCCAGCATTTT
TRBD1	TRBV28	TRBJ1-1	-	CASSPNHWGQKNTEAFF	TGTGCCAGCAGTCCCAACCATTGGGGACAGAAGAACACTGAAGCTTTCTTT
-	TRBV30	TRBJ2-5	few	CAWSSHTGVETQYF	TGTGCCTGGAGTTCGCATACGGGAGTGGAGACCCAGTACTTC
-	TRBV10-3	TRBJ1-1	medium-sized	CAIVSSEGPTEAFF	TGTGCCATCGTGAGTTCGGAGGGTCCGACTGAAGCTTTCTTT
-	TRBV19	TRBJ1-2	-	CASSVGSGYTF	TGTGCCAGTAGCGTCGGGAGTGGCTACACTTTC
-	TRBV29-1	TRBJ1-1	-	CSVGQGNTEAFF	TGCAGCGTTGGGCAGGGGAACACTGAAGCTTTCTTT
-	TRBV6-7	TRBJ1-1	few	CASSYLRGEWPEAFF	TGTGCCAGCAGTTACCTAAGGGGGGAATGGCCTGAAGCTTTCTTT
-	TRBV11-3	TRBJ1-1	medium-sized	CASSLGASMGTEAFF	TGTGCCAGCAGCTTAGGTGCGAGTATGGGCACTGAAGCTTTCTTT
-	TRBV28	TRBJ1-3	-	CASSLGTALAYF	TGTGCCAGCAGTTTAGGGACGGCCCTGGCATATTTT
-	TRBV29-1	TRBJ2-7	few	CSVEERGGYEQYF	TGCAGCGTTGAAGAACGGGGCGGGTACGAGCAGTACTTC
-	TRBV18	TRBJ2-5	-	CASSPPLAEVTQYF	TGTGCCAGCTCACCACCGTTGGCGGAGGTGACCCAGTACTTC
-	TRBV28	TRBJ1-1	few	CASSPDTSLRGAFF	TGTGCCAGCAGTCCGGACACTTCACTCCGGGGAGCTTTCTTT
-	TRBV6-8	TRBJ2-7	-	CASSYFYPGSYEQYF	TGTGCCAGCAGTTATTTTTACCCAGGCTCCTACGAGCAGTACTTC
-	TRBV6-8	TRBJ1-1	-	CAGGRWGTEAFF	TGTGCCGGGGGGAGGTGGGGCACTGAAGCTTTCTTT
TRBD1	TRBV28	TRBJ1-4	-	CASSPPGQGEKLFF	TGTGCCAGCAGTCCTCCGGGACAGGGAGAAAAACTGTTTTTT
-	TRBV29-1	TRBJ1-1	-	CSVATEASTEAFF	TGCAGCGTAGCGACAGAAGCATCGACTGAAGCTTTCTTT
-	TRBV11-3	TRBJ2-5	large	CASSWAGTLQETQYF	TGTGCCAGCAGCTGGGCCGGGACACTACAAGAGACCCAGTACTTC
-	TRBV6-7	TRBJ1-1	few	CASTRGFMNTEAFF	TGTGCCAGCACTAGGGGATTCATGAACACTGAAGCTTTCTTT
-	TRBV12-2	TRBJ1-6	few	CATTGEGYNSPLHF	TGTGCCACAACCGGGGAGGGTTATAATTCACCCCTCCACTTT
-	TRBV28	TRBJ2-7	few	CASSFTGGGYEQYF	TGTGCCAGCAGTTTTACGGGGGGCGGGTACGAGCAGTACTTC
TRBD2	TRBV7-7	TRBJ2-1	-	CASSLSGTINEQFF	TGTGCCAGCAGCTTATCCGGGACTATAAATGAGCAGTTCTTC
TRBD1	TRBV11-3	TRBJ1-4	few	CASSGKQGAFREKLFF	TGTGCCAGCAGCGGGAAACAGGGGGCGTTTAGAGAAAAACTGTTTTTT
-	TRBV6-8	TRBJ1-5	-	CASRLDAEPQHF	TGTGCCAGCAGGTTAGATGCGGAGCCCCAGCATTTT
-	TRBV28	TRBJ1-5	-	CASVGRGNQPQHF	TGTGCCAGCGTGGGGAGGGGCAATCAGCCCCAGCATTTT
TRBD2	TRBV14	TRBJ2-1	-	CASSQDFLAGAYNEQFF	TGTGCCAGCAGCCAAGATTTTCTAGCGGGGGCCTACAATGAGCAGTTCTTC
-	TRBV19	TRBJ1-3	-	CASSTPGRSGNTIYF	TGTGCCAGTAGTACACCGGGTCGTTCTGGAAACACCATATATTTT
TRBD1	TRBV18	TRBJ2-7	-	CASSPQQGNEQYF	TGTGCCAGCTCACCACAACAGGGGAACGAGCAGTACTTC
-	TRBV6-8	TRBJ2-1	-	CASNSEGFEQFF	TGTGCCAGCAATAGCGAGGGGTTTGAGCAGTTCTTC
-	TRBV6-8	TRBJ1-1	-	CASIPGTGTEAFF	TGTGCCAGCATCCCAGGTACGGGCACTGAAGCTTTCTTT
TRBD1	TRBV25-1	TRBJ2-5	-	CASSPGQEVETQYF	TGTGCCAGCAGTCCAGGACAGGAGGTAGAGACCCAGTACTTC
-	TRBV19	TRBJ1-1	-	CASSIDLGSSTEAFF	TGTGCCAGTAGTATAGATCTGGGGAGCAGCACTGAAGCTTTCTTT
TRBD2	TRBV15	TRBJ2-3	-	CATSILAVSTDTQYF	TGTGCCACCAGCATACTAGCGGTCAGCACAGATACGCAGTATTTT
TRBD1	TRBV6-8	TRBJ1-5	few	CASSYGGGMTSNQPQHF	TGTGCCAGCAGTTACGGAGGGGGCATGACCAGCAATCAGCCCCAGCATTTT